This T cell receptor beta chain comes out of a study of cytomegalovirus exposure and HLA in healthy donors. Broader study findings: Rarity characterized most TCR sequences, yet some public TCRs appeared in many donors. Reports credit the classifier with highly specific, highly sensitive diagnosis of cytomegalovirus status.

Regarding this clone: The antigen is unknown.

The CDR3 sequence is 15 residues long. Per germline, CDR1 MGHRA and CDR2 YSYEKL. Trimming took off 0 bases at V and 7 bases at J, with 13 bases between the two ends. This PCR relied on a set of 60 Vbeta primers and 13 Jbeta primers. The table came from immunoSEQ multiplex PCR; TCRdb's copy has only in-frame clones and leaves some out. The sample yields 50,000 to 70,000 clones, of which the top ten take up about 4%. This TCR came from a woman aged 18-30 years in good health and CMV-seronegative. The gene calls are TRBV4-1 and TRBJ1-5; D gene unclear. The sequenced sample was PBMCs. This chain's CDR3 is CASSQDWTAGQPQHF. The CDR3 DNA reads TGCGCCAGCAGCCAAGATTGGACTGCCGGGCAGCCCCAGCATTTT.